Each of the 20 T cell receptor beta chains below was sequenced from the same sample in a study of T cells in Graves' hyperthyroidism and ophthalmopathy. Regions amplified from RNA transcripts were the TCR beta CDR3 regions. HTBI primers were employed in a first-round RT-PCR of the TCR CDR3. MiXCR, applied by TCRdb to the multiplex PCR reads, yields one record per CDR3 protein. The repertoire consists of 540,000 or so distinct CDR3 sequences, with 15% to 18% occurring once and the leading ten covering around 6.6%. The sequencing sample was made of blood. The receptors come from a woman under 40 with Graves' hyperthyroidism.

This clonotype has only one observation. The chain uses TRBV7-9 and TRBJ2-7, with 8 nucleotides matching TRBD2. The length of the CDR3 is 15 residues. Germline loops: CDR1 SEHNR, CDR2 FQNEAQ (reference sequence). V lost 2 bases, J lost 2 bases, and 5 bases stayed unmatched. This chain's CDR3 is CASSLTSGHTYEQYF. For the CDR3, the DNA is TGTGCCAGCAGCTTAACTAGCGGCCACACCTACGAGCAGTACTTC.

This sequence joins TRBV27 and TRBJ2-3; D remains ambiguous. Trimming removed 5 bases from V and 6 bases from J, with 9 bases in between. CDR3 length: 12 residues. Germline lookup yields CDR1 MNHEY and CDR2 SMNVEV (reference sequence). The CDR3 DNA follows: TGTGCCAGCAGTCACAGCTCGGATACGCAGTATTTT. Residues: CASSHSSDTQYF.

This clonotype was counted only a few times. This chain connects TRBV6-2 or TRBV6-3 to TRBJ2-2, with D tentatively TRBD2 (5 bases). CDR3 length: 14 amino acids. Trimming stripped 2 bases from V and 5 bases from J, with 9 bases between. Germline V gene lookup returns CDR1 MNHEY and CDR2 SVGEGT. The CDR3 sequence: CASSYEGRTGELFF. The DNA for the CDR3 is TGTGCCAGCAGTTACGAGGGAAGAACCGGGGAGCTGTTTTTT.

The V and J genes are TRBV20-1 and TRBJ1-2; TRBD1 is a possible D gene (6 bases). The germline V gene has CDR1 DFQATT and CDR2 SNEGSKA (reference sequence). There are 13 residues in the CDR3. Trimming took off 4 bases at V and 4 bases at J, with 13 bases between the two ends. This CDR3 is CSAIQGPRYGYTF. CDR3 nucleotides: TGCAGTGCTATACAGGGTCCCCGCTATGGCTACACCTTC.

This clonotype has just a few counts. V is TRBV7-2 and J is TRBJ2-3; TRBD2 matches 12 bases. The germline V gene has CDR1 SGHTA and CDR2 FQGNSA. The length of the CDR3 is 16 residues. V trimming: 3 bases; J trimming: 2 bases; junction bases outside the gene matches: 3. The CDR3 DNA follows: TGTGCCAGCAGCTTGCTAGCGGGAGGGCCCACAGATACGCAGTATTTT. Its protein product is CASSLLAGGPTDTQYF.

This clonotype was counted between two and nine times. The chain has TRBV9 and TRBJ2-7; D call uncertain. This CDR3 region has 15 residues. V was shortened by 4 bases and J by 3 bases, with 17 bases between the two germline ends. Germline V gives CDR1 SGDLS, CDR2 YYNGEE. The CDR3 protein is CASSPGDRVLYEQYF. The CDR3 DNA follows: TGTGCCAGCAGCCCCGGAGATAGGGTCCTCTACGAGCAGTACTTC.

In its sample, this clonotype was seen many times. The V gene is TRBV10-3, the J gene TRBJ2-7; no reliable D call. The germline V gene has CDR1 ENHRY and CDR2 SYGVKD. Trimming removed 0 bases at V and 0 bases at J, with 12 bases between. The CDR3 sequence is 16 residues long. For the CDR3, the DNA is TGTGCCATCAGTGAGTCGAGTAGGAAGAGCTCCTACGAGCAGTACTTC. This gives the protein CAISESSRKSSYEQYF.

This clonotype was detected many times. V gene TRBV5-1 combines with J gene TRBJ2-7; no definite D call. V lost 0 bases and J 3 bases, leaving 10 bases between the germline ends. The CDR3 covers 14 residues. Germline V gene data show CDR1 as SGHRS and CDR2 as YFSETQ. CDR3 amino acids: CASSLEFGSYEQYF. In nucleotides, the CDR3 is TGCGCCAGCAGCTTGGAATTCGGCAGCTACGAGCAGTACTTC.

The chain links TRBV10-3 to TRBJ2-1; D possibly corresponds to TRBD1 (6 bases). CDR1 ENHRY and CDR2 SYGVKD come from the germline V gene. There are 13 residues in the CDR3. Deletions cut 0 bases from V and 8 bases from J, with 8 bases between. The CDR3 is CAISESQGHEQFF. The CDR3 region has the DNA TGTGCCATCAGTGAGTCACAGGGCCATGAGCAGTTCTTC.

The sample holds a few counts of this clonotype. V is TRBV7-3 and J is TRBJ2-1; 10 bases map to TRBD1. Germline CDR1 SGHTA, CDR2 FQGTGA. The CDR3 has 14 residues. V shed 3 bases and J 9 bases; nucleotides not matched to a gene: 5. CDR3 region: CASSFDRGPGEQFF. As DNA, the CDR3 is TGTGCCAGCAGCTTCGACAGGGGGCCTGGTGAGCAGTTCTTC.

CDR3 region: CSVEDRAWGPQYF. Written as DNA, the CDR3 is TGCAGCGTTGAAGATCGGGCGTGGGGGCCCCAGTACTTC. The rearrangement joins TRBV29-1 to TRBJ2-5; D may be TRBD1 (6 bases). The CDR3 loop spans 13 amino acids. Per the germline V gene, CDR1 is SQVTM and CDR2 is ANQGSEA. Trimming removed 0 bases at V and 9 bases at J, with 14 bases between. The variable domain in full, with the rest retrieved from reference TRBV29-1 and TRBJ2-5, is SAVISQKPSRDICQRGTSLTIQCQVDSQVTMMFWYRQQPGQSLTLIATANQGSEATYESGFVIDKFPISRPNLTFSTLTVSNMSPEDSSIYLCSVEDRAWGPQYFGPGTRLLVL.

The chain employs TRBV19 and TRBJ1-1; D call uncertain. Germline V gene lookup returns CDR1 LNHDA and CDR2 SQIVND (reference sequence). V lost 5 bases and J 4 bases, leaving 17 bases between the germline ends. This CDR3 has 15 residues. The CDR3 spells CASSERSDTGTEAFF. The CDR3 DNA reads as TGTGCCAGTAGTGAGAGGTCCGATACGGGCACTGAAGCTTTCTTT. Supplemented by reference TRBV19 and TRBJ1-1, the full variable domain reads DGGITQSPKYLFRKEGQNVTLSCEQNLNHDAMYWYRQDPGQGLRLIYYSQIVNDFQKGDIAEGYSVSREKKESFPLTVTSAQKNPTAFYLCASSERSDTGTEAFFGQGTRLTVV.

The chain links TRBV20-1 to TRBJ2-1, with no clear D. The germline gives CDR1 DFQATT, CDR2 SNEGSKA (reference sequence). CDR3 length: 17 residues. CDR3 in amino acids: CSHSSVRGLVTYNEQFF. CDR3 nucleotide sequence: TGCAGCCATTCAAGCGTCCGTGGATTGGTAACCTACAATGAGCAGTTCTTC.

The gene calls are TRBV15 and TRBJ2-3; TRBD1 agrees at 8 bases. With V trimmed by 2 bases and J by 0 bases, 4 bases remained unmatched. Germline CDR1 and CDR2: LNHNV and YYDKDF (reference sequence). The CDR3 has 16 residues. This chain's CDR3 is CATSRKWDRSTDTQYF. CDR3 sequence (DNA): TGTGCCACCAGCAGAAAGTGGGACAGGAGCACAGATACGCAGTATTTT.

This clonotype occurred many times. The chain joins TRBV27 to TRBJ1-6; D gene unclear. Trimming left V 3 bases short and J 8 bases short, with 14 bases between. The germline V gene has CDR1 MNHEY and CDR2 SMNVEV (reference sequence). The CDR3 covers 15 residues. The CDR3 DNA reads TGTGCCAGCAGTTTTCTCTCCGATTCCGATTCACCCCTCCACTTT. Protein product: CASSFLSDSDSPLHF.

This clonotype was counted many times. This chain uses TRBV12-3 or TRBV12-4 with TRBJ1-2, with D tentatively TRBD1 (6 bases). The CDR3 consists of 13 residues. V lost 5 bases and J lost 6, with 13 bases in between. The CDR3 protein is CASSPTGKDGYTF. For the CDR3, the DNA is TGTGCCAGCAGTCCAACAGGGAAAGATGGCTACACCTTC.

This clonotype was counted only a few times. CDR3 loop: CAISAPGLVRNNEQFF. The CDR3 nucleotides read TGTGCCATCAGTGCCCCCGGACTAGTTCGTAACAATGAGCAGTTCTTC. V usage is TRBV10-3 and J usage is TRBJ2-1; 7 bases are a match to TRBD2. Germline V lookup: CDR1 ENHRY, CDR2 SYGVKD. V gave up 4 bases and J gave up 5 bases; unmatched junction bases: 11. This CDR3 comprises 16 residues.

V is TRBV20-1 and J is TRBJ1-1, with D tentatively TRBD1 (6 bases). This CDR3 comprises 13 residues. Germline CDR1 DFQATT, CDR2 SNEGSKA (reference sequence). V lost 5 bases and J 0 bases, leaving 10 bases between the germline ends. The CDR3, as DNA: TGCAGTGCTCCGGACAGAATGAACACTGAAGCTTTCTTT. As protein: CSAPDRMNTEAFF.

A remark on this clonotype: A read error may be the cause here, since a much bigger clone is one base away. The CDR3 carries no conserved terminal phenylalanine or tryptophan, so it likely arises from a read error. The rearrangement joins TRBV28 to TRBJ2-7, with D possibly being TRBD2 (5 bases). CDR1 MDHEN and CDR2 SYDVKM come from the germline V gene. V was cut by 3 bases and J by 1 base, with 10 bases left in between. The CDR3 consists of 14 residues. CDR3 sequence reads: CASSFERSSYEQYS. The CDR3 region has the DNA TGTGCCAGCAGTTTTGAGCGGAGTTCCTACGAGCAGTACTCC.

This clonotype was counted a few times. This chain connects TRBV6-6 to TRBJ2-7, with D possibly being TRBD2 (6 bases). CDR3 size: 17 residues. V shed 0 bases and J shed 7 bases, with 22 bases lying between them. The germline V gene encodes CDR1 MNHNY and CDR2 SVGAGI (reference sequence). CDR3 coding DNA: TGTGCCAGCAGTTACTCCCTTTCGACTAGAACCGGAGGAGAGCAGTACTTC. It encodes CASSYSLSTRTGGEQYF.